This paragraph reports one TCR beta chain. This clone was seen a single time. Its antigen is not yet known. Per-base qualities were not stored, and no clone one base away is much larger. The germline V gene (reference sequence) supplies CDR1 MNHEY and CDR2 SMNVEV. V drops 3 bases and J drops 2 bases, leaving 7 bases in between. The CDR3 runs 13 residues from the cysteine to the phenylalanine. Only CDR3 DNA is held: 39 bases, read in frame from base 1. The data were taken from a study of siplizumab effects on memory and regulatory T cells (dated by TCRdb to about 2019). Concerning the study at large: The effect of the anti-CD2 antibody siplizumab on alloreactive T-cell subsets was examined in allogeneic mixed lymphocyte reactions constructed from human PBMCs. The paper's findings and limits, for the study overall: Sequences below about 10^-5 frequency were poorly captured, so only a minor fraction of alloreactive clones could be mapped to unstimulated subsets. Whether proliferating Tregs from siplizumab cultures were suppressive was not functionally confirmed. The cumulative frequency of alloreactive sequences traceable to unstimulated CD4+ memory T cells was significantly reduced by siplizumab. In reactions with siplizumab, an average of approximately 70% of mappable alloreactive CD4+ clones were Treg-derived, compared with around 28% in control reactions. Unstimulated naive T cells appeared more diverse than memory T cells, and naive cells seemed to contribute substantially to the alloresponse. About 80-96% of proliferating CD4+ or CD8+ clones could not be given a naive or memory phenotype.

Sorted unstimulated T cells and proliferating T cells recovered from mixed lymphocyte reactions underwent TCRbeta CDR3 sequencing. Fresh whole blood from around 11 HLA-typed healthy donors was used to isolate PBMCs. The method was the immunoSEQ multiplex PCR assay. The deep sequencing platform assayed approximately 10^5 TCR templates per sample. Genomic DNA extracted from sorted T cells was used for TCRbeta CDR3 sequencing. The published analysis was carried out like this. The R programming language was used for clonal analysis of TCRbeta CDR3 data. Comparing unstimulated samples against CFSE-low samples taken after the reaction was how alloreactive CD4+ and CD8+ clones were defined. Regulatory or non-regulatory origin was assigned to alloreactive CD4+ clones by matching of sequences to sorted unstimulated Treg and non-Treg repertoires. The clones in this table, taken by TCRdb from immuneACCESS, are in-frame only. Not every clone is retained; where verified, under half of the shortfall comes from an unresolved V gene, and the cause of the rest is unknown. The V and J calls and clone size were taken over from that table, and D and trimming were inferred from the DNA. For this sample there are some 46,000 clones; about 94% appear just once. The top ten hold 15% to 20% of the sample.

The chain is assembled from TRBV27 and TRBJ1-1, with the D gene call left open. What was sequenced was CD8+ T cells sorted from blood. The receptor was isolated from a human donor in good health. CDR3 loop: CASSFQGNTEAFF. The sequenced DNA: TGTGCCAGCAGTTTTCAAGGCAACACTGAAGCTTTCTTT.